One T cell receptor beta chain is described in this entry. What it binds is unknown. The source of the sample is a study of cytomegalovirus exposure and HLA in healthy donors. In the PCR, 60 Vbeta and 13 Jbeta primers were used. Assay used: immunoSEQ multiplex PCR; TCRdb lists only in-frame clones, some missing. Seen here are about 120,000 clones, over 70% observed once, and the top ten hold 1% to 1.5%. General study points: It was 164 TCR beta chains that were listed as cytomegalovirus-associated. A previous analysis found most TCR beta V segments productive roughly 90% or roughly 30% of the time.

The TCR was taken from a female donor in good health and CMV-seronegative. Sequenced sample: PBMCs.

DNA of the CDR3: TGTGCCAGCTCCAAAGGAGACAGGAGCCAGGGGGAGACGCAGTATTTT. It is translated as CASSKGDRSQGETQYF. The chain recombines TRBV18 with TRBJ2-3; 7 bases are shared with TRBD1. With 6 bases clipped from V and 9 bases from J, the junction kept 18 bases outside the gene matches. This CDR3 has 16 amino acids. CDR1 is KGHSH and CDR2 is LQKENI in the germline V gene.